The T cell receptor beta chain under discussion was sequenced for a study of blood T cell repertoires in COVID-19. Trimming removed 4 bases from V and 4 bases from J; junction bases left unmatched: 6. The CDR3 spans 14 residues. Germline CDR1 reads SNHLY; CDR2 reads FYNNEI. The protocol was immunoSEQ multiplex PCR, while the TCRdb copy is restricted to in-frame clones and leaves out a portion. The table shows hundreds of thousands of clones, with roughly nine tenths occurring only once. Sequencing input: peripheral blood. The V and J genes are TRBV2 and TRBJ1-2, with TRBD1 matching over 7 bases. The clonotype comes from a woman aged 25 to 39 with COVID-19, enrolled during active disease. The CDR3 DNA is TGTGCCAGCAGTGGACAGGGAGCTGGCTATGGCTACACCTTC. Protein sequence: CASSGQGAGYGYTF.